A single sample gave rise to the 28 T cell receptor beta chains below, sequenced in a study of spatial heterogeneity in lung cancer. Study-level findings and limits: Counts that tracked tumor mutation counts were those of expanded intratumoral alpha and beta TCRs.

Time point specified: sample taken at primary tumor resection. TCRdb re-analysed the 5' RACE reads in MiXCR, keeping a single row per CDR3 protein. The sample has 2,500 to 3,500 distinct CDR3 sequences, approximately 4.6% seen once. Antigens for these TCRs are unknown. The sample in question was lung tumor tissue, obtained at surgery. Receptor source: a female donor with early-stage non-small cell lung cancer.

This clonotype has ten or more counts. V gene TRBV28 combines with J gene TRBJ1-4; D may be TRBD1 (5 bases). The V gene's germline CDR1 is MDHEN and CDR2 SYDVKM. V was pared by 2 bases and J by 8 bases, with 6 bases between. CDR3 length: 12 amino acids. CDR3 nucleotide sequence: TGTGCCAGCAGTTTAGGGACGGAAAAACTGTTTTTT. Its translation is CASSLGTEKLFF.

This clonotype qualifies as medium-sized (0.01 to 0.1%). The chain employs TRBV4-2 and TRBJ1-1, with a weak D call TRBD1 (5 bases). V was clipped by 4 bases and J by 1 base, with 13 bases between them. The CDR3 length is 15 residues. The germline gives CDR1 LGHNA, CDR2 YNFKEQ. The chain's CDR3 is CASSLTGGGNTEAFF. CDR3 DNA: TGTGCCAGCAGCCTTACGGGTGGGGGGAACACTGAAGCTTTCTTT.

By share of the sample, this clonotype is medium-sized (0.01 to 0.1%). The V gene is TRBV28, the J gene TRBJ1-2, with 8 bases identical to TRBD1. J lost 7 bases, V lost 1 base, and 14 bases had no gene match. Germline values: CDR1 MDHEN, CDR2 SYDVKM. The CDR3 has 17 residues. The DNA for the CDR3 is TGTGCCAGCAGTTTATCGGCATTCGCAGGGGGCGCGATTGGCTACACCTTC. Residues: CASSLSAFAGGAIGYTF.

By sample share, this clonotype is medium-sized. This rearrangement joins TRBV19 to TRBJ2-1; 8 bases are a match to TRBD1. Germline-derived CDR1 and CDR2 are LNHDA and SQIVND (reference sequence). J gave up 0 bases and V 7 bases, and 2 bases lay outside the gene matches. CDR3 length equals 14 residues. CDR3 coding DNA: TGTGCCAGTAACGACAGGGGCTCCTACAATGAGCAGTTCTTC. Translating gives CASNDRGSYNEQFF.

This clonotype appeared many times. The CDR3 DNA reads as TGTGCCAGCAGCTTAGAAGGGAATCCCTCCTACGAGCAGTACTTC. This sequence encodes CASSLEGNPSYEQYF. The chain recombines TRBV13 with TRBJ2-7; D unclear. Germline V CDR1 and CDR2: PRHDT, FYEKMQ (reference sequence). The germline V and J ends were trimmed by 1 base and 0 bases, with 10 bases remaining between them. This CDR3 region has 15 residues.

This clonotype is medium-sized within its sample. V gene TRBV7-9 combines with J gene TRBJ1-2; D gene unclear. Germline CDR1 and CDR2: SEHNR and FQNEAQ (reference sequence). The length of the CDR3 is 14 residues. Trimming left V 0 bases short and J 4 bases short, with 9 bases between. CDR3 protein: CASSLAGQVYGYTF. The DNA for the CDR3 is TGTGCCAGCAGCTTAGCCGGGCAGGTCTATGGCTACACCTTC. Filled out from reference TRBV7-9 and TRBJ1-2, the complete variable domain reads DTGVSQNPRHKITKRGQNVTFRCDPISEHNRLYWYRQTLGQGPEFLTYFQNEAQLEKSRLLSDRFSAERPKGSFSTLEIQRTEQGDSAMYLCASSLAGQVYGYTFGSGTRLTVV.

By share of the sample, this clonotype is medium-sized. This sequence joins TRBV29-1 and TRBJ2-1; 8 bases fit TRBD2. The CDR3 spans 16 residues. The trim removed 4 bases at V and 4 bases at J, leaving 12 bases unmatched. The germline V gene encodes CDR1 SQVTM and CDR2 ANQGSEA. The CDR3 DNA follows: TGCAGCGTTGTAGGGGTAGCGGGGTCCCTATACAATGAGCAGTTCTTC. It translates to CSVVGVAGSLYNEQFF.

There are many counts of this clonotype. V and J are TRBV12-3 or TRBV12-4 and TRBJ2-5; D possibly corresponds to TRBD1 (6 bases). Trimming shortened V by 4 bases and J by 2 bases, and 20 bases separated the two germline ends. The CDR3 covers 17 residues. The CDR3: CASSSEQGTTPQETQYF. For the CDR3, the DNA is TGTGCCAGCAGTTCAGAGCAGGGGACCACCCCGCAAGAGACCCAGTACTTC.

This clonotype is labeled as large. The chain links TRBV5-4 to TRBJ2-3; maybe TRBD2 (6 bases). Trimming took 5 bases from V and 0 from J, leaving 13 bases between them. The CDR3 contains 15 residues. Per germline, CDR1 SGHNT and CDR2 YYREEE (reference sequence). The CDR3 is CASRGGGSSTDTQYF. CDR3 nucleotides: TGTGCCAGCAGGGGTGGAGGGTCTAGCACAGATACGCAGTATTTT. The complete variable domain, with remaining parts taken from reference TRBV5-4 and TRBJ2-3, reads ETGVTQSPTHLIKTRGQQVTLRCSSQSGHNTVSWYQQALGQGPQFIFQYYREEENGRGNFPPRFSGLQFPNYSSELNVNALELDDSALYLCASRGGGSSTDTQYFGPGTRLTVL.

The V and J genes are TRBV4-1 and TRBJ2-7, with TRBD1 identical over 9 bases. From germline, CDR1 is MGHRA and CDR2 YSYEKL. The CDR3 totals 16 residues. The V segment lost 1 base and the J segment 3 bases; nucleotides outside the gene matches: 7. DNA for the CDR3: TGCGCCAGCAGCCAAGGGGGGACAGGGTTCGTCTACGAGCAGTACTTC. Amino acid sequence: CASSQGGTGFVYEQYF.

By its share, this clonotype is large. Written as DNA, the CDR3 is TGTGCCATCAGTGACGGAGCGGGGCAGCCCCAGCATTTT. It encodes CAISDGAGQPQHF. This chain joins TRBV10-3 and TRBJ1-5; D remains ambiguous. This CDR3 spans 13 amino acids. The germline V gene encodes CDR1 ENHRY and CDR2 SYGVKD. Trimming shortened V by 3 bases and J by 7 bases, and 10 bases separated the two germline ends.

This clonotype is deemed medium-sized (0.01 to 0.1%). This sequence joins TRBV5-5 and TRBJ2-7; no definite D call. This CDR3 is built from 15 residues. The germline CDR1 and CDR2 sequences are SGHKS and YYEKEE (reference sequence). V lost 1 base and J 6 bases, leaving 17 bases between the germline ends. For the CDR3, the DNA is TGTGCCAGCAGCTTGTTGGCAACAATTCGGAGCGAGCAGTACTTC. It yields the protein CASSLLATIRSEQYF. Full variable domain (rest looked up from reference TRBV5-5 and TRBJ2-7): DAGVTQSPTHLIKTRGQQVTLRCSPISGHKSVSWYQQVLGQGPQFIFQYYEKEERGRGNFPDRFSARQFPNYSSELNVNALLLGDSALYLCASSLLATIRSEQYFGPGTRLTVT.

This clonotype appeared a few times. V gene TRBV18 combines with J gene TRBJ2-3; no firm D call. Trimming pared 3 bases from V and 1 base from J, leaving 17 bases between. Per the germline V gene, CDR1 is KGHSH and CDR2 is LQKENI. The length of the CDR3 is 17 residues. The CDR3 reads CASSPHPPAVGTDTQYF. Written as DNA, the CDR3 is TGTGCCAGCTCACCCCATCCCCCGGCTGTGGGCACAGATACGCAGTATTTT. Full variable domain (missing parts from reference TRBV18 and TRBJ2-3): NAGVMQNPRHLVRRRGQEARLRCSPMKGHSHVYWYRQLPEEGLKFMVYLQKENIIDESGMPKERFSAEFPKEGPSILRIQQVVRGDSAAYFCASSPHPPAVGTDTQYFGPGTRLTVL.

By its share, this clonotype is medium-sized. V usage is TRBV28 and J usage is TRBJ1-5; D is undetermined. V was trimmed by 5 bases and J by 9 bases, leaving 11 bases between them. The CDR3 has 12 residues. Germline CDR1 reads MDHEN; CDR2 reads SYDVKM. CDR3 nucleotide sequence: TGTGCCAGCAGTCCCCCTCGGGGGCCCCAGCATTTT. This encodes CASSPPRGPQHF.

Many counts were recorded for this clonotype. The chain uses TRBV6-2 or TRBV6-3 and TRBJ2-7, with D maybe TRBD1 (5 bases). Trimming removed 2 bases at V and 4 bases at J, with 6 bases between. Germline V lookup: CDR1 MNHEY, CDR2 SVGEGT. CDR3 size: 12 residues. The DNA for the CDR3 is TGTGCCAGCAGTTACGCAGGGTACGAGCAGTACTTC. This sequence encodes CASSYAGYEQYF.

In its sample, this clonotype ranks as medium-sized (0.01 to 0.1%). The chain uses TRBV12-3 or TRBV12-4 and TRBJ1-1; D ambiguous. The CDR3 runs 13 residues. Trimming shortened V by 3 bases and J by 6 bases, and 11 bases separated the two germline ends. The CDR3 region has the DNA TGTGCCAGCAGTTTGGCGGGGTGGGCTGAAGCTTTCTTT. It is translated as CASSLAGWAEAFF.

This clonotype was observed many times. This clone may be a read error of a much larger clone one base away. This chain uses TRBV4-3 with TRBJ1-4; TRBD1 might be the D (5 bases). Germline-derived CDR1 and CDR2 are LGHNA and YSLEER. Trimming took off 0 bases at V and 8 bases at J, with 13 bases between the two ends. This CDR3 comprises 15 residues. The CDR3: CASSQDCRGGEKLFF. In DNA, the CDR3 is TGCGCCAGCAGCCAAGATTGTAGGGGTGGAGAAAAACTGTTTTTT.

By its share, this clonotype is medium-sized (0.01 to 0.1%). V gene TRBV30 combines with J gene TRBJ2-5; D remains ambiguous. The V end was cut by 2 bases, the J end by 5 bases, with 15 bases between. CDR3 length: 14 amino acids. The germline gives CDR1 GTSNPN, CDR2 SVGIG (reference sequence). The CDR3 loop reads CAWSPLTAPETQYF. DNA of the CDR3: TGTGCCTGGAGTCCCCTAACCGCCCCGGAGACCCAGTACTTC.

By its share, this clonotype is medium-sized. V is TRBV6-6 and J is TRBJ2-1; D is unclear. The ends were cut back, 2 bases at V and 5 bases at J, with 25 bases in the middle. The CDR3 has 19 residues. Germline CDR1 reads MNHNY; CDR2 reads SVGAGI (reference sequence). The CDR3 DNA reads TGTGCCAGCAGTTACCATATCCTCTATTCGGACCGCCGGAACAATGAGCAGTTCTTC. Translation gives CASSYHILYSDRRNNEQFF.

This clonotype is deemed large. The chain uses TRBV4-2 and TRBJ1-5, with D perhaps matching TRBD1 (5 bases). Trimming cost V 1 base and J 1 base, with 11 bases left between them. This CDR3 region has 16 residues. Germline-derived CDR1 and CDR2 are LGHNA and YNFKEQ. The CDR3, as DNA: TGTGCCAGCAGCCAAGCTCAGGGTAACAGCAATCAGCCCCAGCATTTT. Protein product: CASSQAQGNSNQPQHF.

This clonotype is categorized as large (0.1 to 1%). The chain employs TRBV5-4 and TRBJ2-5; 12 bases map to TRBD2. This CDR3 has 15 residues. CDR1 is SGHNT and CDR2 is YYREEE in the germline V gene (reference sequence). Trimming cost V 2 bases and J 5 bases; bases outside gene matches: 4. In nucleotides, the CDR3 is TGTGCCAGCAGCTTAAGGACTAGCGGGGCCGAGACCCAGTACTTC. This codes for CASSLRTSGAETQYF.

This clonotype qualifies as medium-sized. The rearrangement links TRBV7-9 to TRBJ2-2; TRBD2 is a possible D gene (7 bases). Trimming left V 3 bases short and J 6 bases short, with 14 bases between. Germline V gene sequence: CDR1 SEHNR, CDR2 FQNEAQ (reference sequence). The CDR3 has 15 residues. CDR3 nucleotide sequence: TGTGCCAGCAGCTTTGCGGGGGCCCCACCCGGGGAGCTGTTTTTT. Translated, it gives CASSFAGAPPGELFF.

This clonotype was recorded at least ten times. The chain combines TRBV5-1 with TRBJ2-1, with 7 nucleotides matching TRBD1. V was pared by 5 bases and J by 6 bases, with 8 bases of the junction left unmatched. Looked up from germline, CDR1 is SGHRS and CDR2 is YFSETQ. The CDR3 loop spans 14 amino acids. The CDR3 coding sequence is TGCGCCAGCAGAGAGACAGGGCTTAGCAATGAGCAGTTCTTC. As protein: CASRETGLSNEQFF.

Ten or more counts support this clonotype. The chain uses TRBV27 and TRBJ2-5; no reliable D call. CDR3 length equals 13 residues. V was trimmed by 5 bases and J by 2 bases, leaving 9 bases between them. Germline V gene lookup returns CDR1 MNHEY and CDR2 SMNVEV (reference sequence). The CDR3: CASSPPRQETQYF. The CDR3 DNA sequence: TGTGCCAGCAGTCCACCCCGACAAGAGACCCAGTACTTC.

Ten or more counts support this clonotype. The chain carries TRBV13 and TRBJ1-1; D uncertain. V shed 5 bases and J shed 5 bases, with 9 bases lying between them. The CDR3 extends over 12 amino acids. Germline CDR1 is PRHDT and CDR2 is FYEKMQ (reference sequence). This chain's CDR3 is CASSAGWTEAFF. The CDR3 DNA reads as TGTGCCAGCAGCGCGGGGTGGACTGAAGCTTTCTTT.

This clonotype was counted at least ten times. The chain combines TRBV7-9 with TRBJ2-3; D call uncertain. Germline CDR1 reads SEHNR; CDR2 reads FQNEAQ (reference sequence). CDR3 size: 13 residues. Between the trimmed V and J ends, which lost 2 bases and 2 bases, there was a span of 5 bases. CDR3: CASSLSHTDTQYF. The DNA of the CDR3 is TGTGCCAGCAGCTTAAGCCACACAGATACGCAGTATTTT. Using reference TRBV7-9 and TRBJ2-3 for the parts outside the CDR3, the full variable domain is DTGVSQNPRHKITKRGQNVTFRCDPISEHNRLYWYRQTLGQGPEFLTYFQNEAQLEKSRLLSDRFSAERPKGSFSTLEIQRTEQGDSAMYLCASSLSHTDTQYFGPGTRLTVL.

Sample share makes this clonotype medium-sized. The chain recombines TRBV3-1 with TRBJ2-1, with D unresolved. V was clipped by 6 bases and J by 7 bases, with 16 bases between them. CDR1 and CDR2 from the germline V gene are LGHDT and YNNKEL (reference sequence). This CDR3 region has 14 residues. Here the CDR3 DNA reads TGTGCCAGCAGTCCCTGGGATAGGTTAAATGAGCAGTTCTTC. Amino acid sequence: CASSPWDRLNEQFF.

This clonotype is labeled as large. The V gene is TRBV6-1, the J gene TRBJ1-1; D gene uncertain. The CDR3 loop spans 15 amino acids. CDR1 is MNHNS, CDR2 SASEGT, per germline. The V end lost 6 bases, the J end lost 4 bases, and 18 bases lay between the germline ends. The CDR3 is CASRGRLSGSTEAFF. The CDR3 bases are TGTGCCAGCAGGGGCAGGCTGAGTGGGAGCACTGAAGCTTTCTTT.